These T cell receptor beta chains were read from a single sample in a study of cytomegalovirus exposure and HLA in healthy donors. The protocol was immunoSEQ multiplex PCR, while the TCRdb copy is restricted to in-frame clones and leaves out a portion. The data hold under 100,000 clones, with about 73% observed a single time. Sequencing input: PBMCs. Every receptor here comes from a woman in her forties or fifties in good health and CMV-seropositive. Both conserved end residues are part of each CDR3. A D gene is named only where the DNA matches it firmly. The listing skips clone size in some rows; elsewhere it reads once, few, many or a size class.

J gene | V gene | clone size | D gene | CDR3 DNA | CDR3 protein
TRBJ2-6 | TRBV13 | - | - | TGTGCCAGCAGGTTTTGGGACACGAGCTCTGGGGCCAACGTCCTGACTTTC | CASRFWDTSSGANVLTF
TRBJ2-2 | TRBV19 | - | - | TGTGCCACCAAAAGTCGGGGGGCTGACACCGGGGAGCTGTTTTTT | CATKSRGADTGELFF
TRBJ1-3 | TRBV11-3 | - | TRBD1 | TGTGCCAGCAGCCGACAGGGGTTTTCTGGAAACACCATATATTTT | CASSRQGFSGNTIYF
TRBJ2-3 | TRBV18 | - | - | TGTGCCAGCTCACCATTGAGGGTTCTACGGGAAGATACGCAGTATTTT | CASSPLRVLREDTQYF
TRBJ2-7 | TRBV6-1 | - | - | TGTGCCAGCAGTTGGGAGATGTCCTACGAGCAGTACTTC | CASSWEMSYEQYF
TRBJ2-3 | TRBV5-1 | - | TRBD2 | TGCGCCAGCAGCTTGACCATACTAGCGGGAGGACCAGATACGCAGTATTTT | CASSLTILAGGPDTQYF
TRBJ1-5 | TRBV2 | - | - | TGTGCCAGCAGTGGGGGAGGCGGTGGCAATCAGCCCCAGCATTTT | CASSGGGGGNQPQHF
TRBJ2-7 | TRBV7-3 | few | - | TGTGCCAGCAGCTTAAACGGGGGTAGCTCCTACGAGCAGTACTTC | CASSLNGGSSYEQYF
TRBJ2-7 | TRBV2 | medium-sized | - | TGTGCCAGCAGTGAAAGCCCTTACGAGCAGTACTTC | CASSESPYEQYF
TRBJ1-1 | TRBV29-1 | - | TRBD1 | TGCAGCGTGCGGACAGGGCGGGTAAGTGAAGCTGAAGCTTTCTTT | CSVRTGRVSEAEAFF
TRBJ2-7 | TRBV29-1 | - | - | TGCAGCGGGCAACAGGGATGGGAGCAGTACTTC | CSGQQGWEQYF
TRBJ2-4 | TRBV7-9 | - | - | TGTGCCAGCAGCTTAGGCCTACGTGGGCTAGCCAAAAACATTCAGTACTTC | CASSLGLRGLAKNIQYF
TRBJ2-1 | TRBV9 | - | TRBD2 | TGTGCCAGCAGCGTAGGGTCCAGCGGGAGGGTTAATGAGCAGTTCTTC | CASSVGSSGRVNEQFF
TRBJ2-5 | TRBV28 | - | TRBD2 | TGTGCCAGCAGCCTAGGGGGACTAGCGGGAGTGGAGACCCAGTACTTC | CASSLGGLAGVETQYF
TRBJ1-1 | TRBV19 | - | - | TGTGCCAGTAGTAATCTAGACCTGCTCGGATTGAACACTGAAGCTTTCTTT | CASSNLDLLGLNTEAFF
TRBJ1-2 | TRBV4-3 | many | TRBD1 | TGCGCCAGCAGCCAATACCCGACAGGGGCCTATGGCTACACCTTC | CASSQYPTGAYGYTF
TRBJ2-6 | TRBV30 | - | - | TGTGCCTGGAGTGTTGGCTCCTCTGGGGCCAACGTCCTGACTTTC | CAWSVGSSGANVLTF
TRBJ1-5 | TRBV7-2 | - | TRBD1 | TGTGCCAGCAGCGGCCGGGACAGAAATCAGCCCCAGCATTTT | CASSGRDRNQPQHF
TRBJ1-1 | TRBV7-2 | - | - | TGTGCCAGCAGCTTGGGCAGGCCGAACACTGAAGCTTTCTTT | CASSLGRPNTEAFF
TRBJ2-7 | TRBV9 | once | - | TGTGCCAGCAGCGTAGGGCCGGGGTCGACCTACGAGCAGTACTTC | CASSVGPGSTYEQYF
TRBJ2-5 | TRBV7-3 | - | TRBD2 | TGTGCCAGCAGCTCGGCTGCCGGGAGGCGGGAGACCCAGTACTTC | CASSSAAGRRETQYF
TRBJ1-5 | TRBV15 | few | - | TGTGCCACCGGAGTAATCGGTCAGCCCCAGCATTTT | CATGVIGQPQHF
TRBJ2-1 | TRBV9 | - | - | TGTGCCAGCAGCCTTGGGGCTAGTATCGGCAATGAGCAGTTCTTC | CASSLGASIGNEQFF
TRBJ2-1 | TRBV5-4 | - | TRBD2 | TGTGCCAGCAGCCTTCCCTTAGCGGGAGGGAACAATGAGCAGTTCTTC | CASSLPLAGGNNEQFF
TRBJ2-4 | TRBV2 | - | - | TGTGCCAGCAGTGACCACCGTACAGGGCTAGCCATTAACATTCAGTACTTC | CASSDHRTGLAINIQYF
TRBJ1-2 | TRBV7-9 | - | TRBD1 | TGTGCCAGCAGCTTAAGGGACAGGGGGGTCTATGGCTACACCTTC | CASSLRDRGVYGYTF
TRBJ2-7 | TRBV7-7 | - | - | TGTGCCAGCAGCTCCAGGGTTGATTCATACGAGCAGTACTTC | CASSSRVDSYEQYF
TRBJ1-2 | TRBV4-1 | - | - | TGCGCCAGCAGCCAAGGTTTAAAACTGGGCGACGGAAACTATGGCTACACCTTC | CASSQGLKLGDGNYGYTF